The sample holds one count of the clone carrying this TCR beta chain. Its antigen is not known. This record belongs to a study of OX40 agonist ivuxolimab in advanced cancers. General study points: There were, on average, more expanded clones in CD8+ T cells than in CD4+.

Sequencing was performed with immunoSEQ multiplex PCR; in TCRdb, only in-frame clones are kept and a portion is missing. The sample lists tens of thousands of clones; 85% to 95% were seen once. The sequence was obtained from an adult with an advanced solid tumor such as melanoma, head and neck, liver or kidney cancer. The sample consisted of CD4+ or CD8+ T cells sorted from blood, taken in a trial of the OX40 agonist ivuxolimab.

CDR3 sequence reads: CASSYATGGFYGYTF. The CDR3 DNA is TGTGCCAGCAGCTATGCGACAGGGGGATTCTATGGCTACACCTTC. The rearrangement uses TRBV7-6 and TRBJ1-2, with 9 nucleotides matching TRBD1. The V gene end was trimmed by 4 bases and the J gene end by 4 bases; junction bases not matched to a gene: 7. This CDR3 comprises 15 residues. Germline CDR1 is SGHVS and CDR2 is FNYEAQ.